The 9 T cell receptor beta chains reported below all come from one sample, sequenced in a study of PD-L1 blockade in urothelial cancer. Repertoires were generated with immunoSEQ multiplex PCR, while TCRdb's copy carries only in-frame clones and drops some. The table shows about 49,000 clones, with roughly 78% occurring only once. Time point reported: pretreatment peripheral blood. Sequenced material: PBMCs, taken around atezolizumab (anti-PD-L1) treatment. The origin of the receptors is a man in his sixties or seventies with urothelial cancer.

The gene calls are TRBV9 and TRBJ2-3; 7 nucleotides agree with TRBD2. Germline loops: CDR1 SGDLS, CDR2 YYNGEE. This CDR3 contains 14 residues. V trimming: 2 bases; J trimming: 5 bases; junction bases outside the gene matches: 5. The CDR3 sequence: CASSVLLAGDTQYF. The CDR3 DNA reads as TGTGCCAGCAGCGTCCTTTTAGCGGGAGATACGCAGTATTTT.

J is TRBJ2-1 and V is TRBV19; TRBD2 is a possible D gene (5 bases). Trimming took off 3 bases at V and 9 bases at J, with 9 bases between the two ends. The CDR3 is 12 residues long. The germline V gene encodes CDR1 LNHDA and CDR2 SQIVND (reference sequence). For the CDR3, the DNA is TGTGCCAGTAGTATGGTCGGAGGTGAGCAGTTCTTC. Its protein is CASSMVGGEQFF.

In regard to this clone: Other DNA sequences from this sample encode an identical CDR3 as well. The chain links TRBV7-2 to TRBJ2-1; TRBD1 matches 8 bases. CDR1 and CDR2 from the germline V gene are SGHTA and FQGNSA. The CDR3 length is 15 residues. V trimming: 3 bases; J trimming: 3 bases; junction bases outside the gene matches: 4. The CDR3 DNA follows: TGTGCCAGCAGCTTCCAGGGGGCTGGCTACAATGAGCAGTTCTTC. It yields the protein CASSFQGAGYNEQFF.

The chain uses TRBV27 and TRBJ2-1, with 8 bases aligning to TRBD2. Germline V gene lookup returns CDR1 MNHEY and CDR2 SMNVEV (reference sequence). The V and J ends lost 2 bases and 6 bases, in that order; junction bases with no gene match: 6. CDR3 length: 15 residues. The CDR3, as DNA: TGTGCCAGCAGTTTAGGGAGCGGGAGAGGCAATGAGCAGTTCTTC. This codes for CASSLGSGRGNEQFF.

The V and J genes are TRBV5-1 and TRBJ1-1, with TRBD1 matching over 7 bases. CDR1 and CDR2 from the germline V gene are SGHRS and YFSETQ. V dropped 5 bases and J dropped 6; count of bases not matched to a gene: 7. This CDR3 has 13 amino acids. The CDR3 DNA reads TGCGCCAGCAGGCTGACAGGGCTGGCTGAAGCTTTCTTT. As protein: CASRLTGLAEAFF.

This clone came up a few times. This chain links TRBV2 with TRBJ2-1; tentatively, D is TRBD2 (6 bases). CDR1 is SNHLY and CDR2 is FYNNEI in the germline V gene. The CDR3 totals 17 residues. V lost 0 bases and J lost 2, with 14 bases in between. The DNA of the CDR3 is TGTGCCAGCAGTGAAGCGCGTGGCGGGGCAGCCTACAATGAGCAGTTCTTC. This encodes CASSEARGGAAYNEQFF.

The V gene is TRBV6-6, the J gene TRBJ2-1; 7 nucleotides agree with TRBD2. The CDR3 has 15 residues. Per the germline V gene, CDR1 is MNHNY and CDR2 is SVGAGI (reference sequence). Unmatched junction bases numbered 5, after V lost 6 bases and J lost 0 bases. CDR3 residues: CASSPLAASYNEQFF. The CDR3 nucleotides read TGTGCCAGCAGCCCCCTAGCGGCCTCCTACAATGAGCAGTTCTTC.

The CDR3 sequence: CASSPGRAPQNIQYF. CDR3 in DNA: TGTGCCAGCTCACCAGGGAGGGCCCCCCAAAACATTCAGTACTTC. J is TRBJ2-4 and V is TRBV18; 7 positions match TRBD2. The V gene's germline CDR1 is KGHSH and CDR2 LQKENI. CDR3 length: 15 amino acids. V lost 2 bases, J lost 5 bases, and 6 bases stayed unmatched.

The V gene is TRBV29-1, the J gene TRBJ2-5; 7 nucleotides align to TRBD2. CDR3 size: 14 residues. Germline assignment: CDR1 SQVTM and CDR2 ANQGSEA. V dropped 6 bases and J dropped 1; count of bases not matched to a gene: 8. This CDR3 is CSVGAGAAQETQYF. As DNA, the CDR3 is TGCAGCGTGGGCGCGGGAGCGGCCCAAGAGACCCAGTACTTC.